This TCR beta chain was sequenced for a study of Ad26.COV2.S vaccination and SARS-CoV-2 variants. Study-level background: Donor participated within the Ad26.COV2.S arm of the COV1001 trial.

Points from the study as a whole: People who got the vaccine had more spike-specific TCR breadth than people who got placebo.

Repertoires were generated with immunoSEQ multiplex PCR, while TCRdb's copy carries only in-frame clones and drops some. Among 450,000 to 550,000 clones listed, roughly nine tenths were seen once. The treatment was: roughly 19 received Ad26.COV2.S at low or high dose, single or two shots; roughly 5 received placebo; per-sample allocation not given. Material that was analyzed had been drawn on day 63 after the first vaccine or placebo injection. The germline CDR1 and CDR2 sequences are MNHEY and SVGAGI. The trim removed 6 bases at V and 0 bases at J, leaving 6 bases unmatched. CDR3 length equals 15 residues. Comment on this clone: Its antigen is currently unknown.

The receptor was isolated from a person aged 18-65 years who received the Ad26.COV2.S COVID-19 vaccine or a placebo. The genes are TRBV6-5 and TRBJ2-3, with 7 bases fitting TRBD1. Sequenced material: peripheral blood, taken in a trial of Ad26.COV2.S vaccine versus placebo. The CDR3 region has the DNA TGTGCCAGCAGGAGGGGGCAGCCTAGCACAGATACGCAGTATTTT. It codes for CASRRGQPSTDTQYF.